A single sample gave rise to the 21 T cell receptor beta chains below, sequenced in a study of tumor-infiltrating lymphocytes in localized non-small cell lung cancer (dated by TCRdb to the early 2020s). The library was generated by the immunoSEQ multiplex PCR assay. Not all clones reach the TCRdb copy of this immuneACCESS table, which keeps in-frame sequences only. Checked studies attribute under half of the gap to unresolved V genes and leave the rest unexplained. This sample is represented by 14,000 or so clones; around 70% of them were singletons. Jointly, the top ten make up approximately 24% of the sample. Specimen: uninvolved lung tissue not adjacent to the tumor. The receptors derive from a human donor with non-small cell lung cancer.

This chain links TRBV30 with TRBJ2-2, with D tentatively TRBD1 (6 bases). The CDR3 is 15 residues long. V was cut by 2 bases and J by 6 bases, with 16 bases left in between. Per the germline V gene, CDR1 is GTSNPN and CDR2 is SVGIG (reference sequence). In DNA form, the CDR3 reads TGTGCCTGGAGTTTTACAGGGTCCGAACCCGGGGAGCTGTTTTTT. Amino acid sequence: CAWSFTGSEPGELFF.

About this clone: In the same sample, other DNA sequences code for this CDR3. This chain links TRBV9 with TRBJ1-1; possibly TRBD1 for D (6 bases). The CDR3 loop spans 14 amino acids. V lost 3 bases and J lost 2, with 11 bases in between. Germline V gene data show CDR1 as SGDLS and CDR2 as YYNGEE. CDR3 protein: CASSAEQGNTEAFF. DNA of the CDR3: TGTGCCAGCAGCGCAGAACAGGGTAACACTGAAGCTTTCTTT.

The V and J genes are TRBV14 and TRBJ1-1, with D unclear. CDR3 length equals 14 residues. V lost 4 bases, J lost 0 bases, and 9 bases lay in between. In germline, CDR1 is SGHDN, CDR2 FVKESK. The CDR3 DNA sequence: TGTGCCAGCAGCCTGGCAGGCATGAACACTGAAGCTTTCTTT. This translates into CASSLAGMNTEAFF.

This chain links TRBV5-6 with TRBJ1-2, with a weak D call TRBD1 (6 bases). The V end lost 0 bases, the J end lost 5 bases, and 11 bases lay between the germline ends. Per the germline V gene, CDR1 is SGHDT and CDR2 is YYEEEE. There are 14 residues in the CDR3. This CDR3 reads CASSLARGQYGYTF. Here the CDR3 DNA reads TGTGCCAGCAGCTTGGCACGGGGGCAATATGGCTACACCTTC.

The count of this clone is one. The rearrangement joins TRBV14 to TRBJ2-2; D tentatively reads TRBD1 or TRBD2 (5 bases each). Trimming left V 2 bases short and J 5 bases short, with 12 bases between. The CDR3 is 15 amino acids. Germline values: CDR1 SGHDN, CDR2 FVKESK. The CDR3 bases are TGTGCCAGCAGCCAAAGAAATTGGGGGACCGGGGAGCTGTTTTTT. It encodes CASSQRNWGTGELFF.

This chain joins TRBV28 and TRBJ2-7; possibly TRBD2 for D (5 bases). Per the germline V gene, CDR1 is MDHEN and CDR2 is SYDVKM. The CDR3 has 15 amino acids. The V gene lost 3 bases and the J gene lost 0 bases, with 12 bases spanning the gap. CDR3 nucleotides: TGTGCCAGCAGTTTTATCCGCGGAGGCTCCTACGAGCAGTACTTC. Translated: CASSFIRGGSYEQYF.

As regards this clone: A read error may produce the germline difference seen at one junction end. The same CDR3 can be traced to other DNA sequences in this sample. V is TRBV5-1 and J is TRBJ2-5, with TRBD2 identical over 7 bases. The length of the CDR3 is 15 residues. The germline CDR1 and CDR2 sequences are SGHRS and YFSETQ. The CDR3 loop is CASSSDGGSGETQYF. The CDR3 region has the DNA TGTGCCAGCAGCTCGGACGGGGGGTCAGGAGAGACCCAGTACTTC.

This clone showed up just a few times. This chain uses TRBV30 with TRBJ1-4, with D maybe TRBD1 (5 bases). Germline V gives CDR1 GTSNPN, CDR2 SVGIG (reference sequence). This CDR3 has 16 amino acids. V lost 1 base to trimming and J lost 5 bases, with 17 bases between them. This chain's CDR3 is CAWSGTSDQVNEKLFF. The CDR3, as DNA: TGTGCCTGGAGTGGGACATCGGACCAAGTGAATGAAAAACTGTTTTTT.

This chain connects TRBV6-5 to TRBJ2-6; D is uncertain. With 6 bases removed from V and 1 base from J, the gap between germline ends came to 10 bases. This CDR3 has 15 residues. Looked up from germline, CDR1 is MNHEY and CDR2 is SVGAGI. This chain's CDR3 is CASSPGLSGANVLTF. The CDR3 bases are TGTGCCAGCAGCCCCGGGTTGTCTGGGGCCAACGTCCTGACTTTC.

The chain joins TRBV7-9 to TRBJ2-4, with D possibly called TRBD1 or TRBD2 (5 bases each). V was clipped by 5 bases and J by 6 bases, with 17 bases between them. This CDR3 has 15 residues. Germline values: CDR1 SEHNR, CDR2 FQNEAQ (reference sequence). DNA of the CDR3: TGTGCCAGCAGCACGCCGGGGACGGTAGGAAACATTCAGTACTTC. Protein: CASSTPGTVGNIQYF.

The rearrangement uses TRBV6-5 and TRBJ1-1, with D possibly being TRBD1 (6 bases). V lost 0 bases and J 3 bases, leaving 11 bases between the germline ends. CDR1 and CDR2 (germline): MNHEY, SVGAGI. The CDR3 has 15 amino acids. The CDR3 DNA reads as TGTGCCAGCAGTTACTCCAGGTCAGGGGACACTGAAGCTTTCTTT. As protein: CASSYSRSGDTEAFF.

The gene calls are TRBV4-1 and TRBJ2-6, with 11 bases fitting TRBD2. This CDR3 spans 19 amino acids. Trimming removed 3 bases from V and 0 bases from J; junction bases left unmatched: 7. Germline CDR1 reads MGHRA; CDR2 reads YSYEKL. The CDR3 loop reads CASSHLGLADPSGANVLTF. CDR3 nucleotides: TGCGCCAGCAGCCACTTGGGACTAGCGGACCCCTCTGGGGCCAACGTCCTGACTTTC.

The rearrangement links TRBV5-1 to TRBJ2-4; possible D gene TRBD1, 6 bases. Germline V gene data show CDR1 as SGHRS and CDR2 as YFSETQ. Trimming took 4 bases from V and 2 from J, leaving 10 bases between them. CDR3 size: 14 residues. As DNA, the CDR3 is TGCGCCAGCAGCCTGGGGGCGACCAAAAACATTCAGTACTTC. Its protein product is CASSLGATKNIQYF.

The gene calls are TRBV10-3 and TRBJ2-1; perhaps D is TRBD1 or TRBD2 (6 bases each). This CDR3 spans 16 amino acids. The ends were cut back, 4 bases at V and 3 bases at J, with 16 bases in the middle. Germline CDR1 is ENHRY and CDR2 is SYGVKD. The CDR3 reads CAISGGAGPGYNEQFF. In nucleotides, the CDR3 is TGTGCCATCAGTGGGGGGGCGGGTCCCGGCTACAATGAGCAGTTCTTC.

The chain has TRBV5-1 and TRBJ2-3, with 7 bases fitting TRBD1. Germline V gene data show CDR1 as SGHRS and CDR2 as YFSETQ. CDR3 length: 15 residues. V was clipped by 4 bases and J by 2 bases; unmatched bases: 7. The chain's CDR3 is CASSEIQGYTDTQYF. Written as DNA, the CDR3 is TGCGCCAGCAGCGAAATACAGGGGTACACAGATACGCAGTATTTT.

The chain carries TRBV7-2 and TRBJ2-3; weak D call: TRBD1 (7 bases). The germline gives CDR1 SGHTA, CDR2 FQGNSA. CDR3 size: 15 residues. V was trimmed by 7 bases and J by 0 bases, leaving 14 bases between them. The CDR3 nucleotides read TGTGCCAGCACCATGACAGGGACTAGCACAGATACGCAGTATTTT. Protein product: CASTMTGTSTDTQYF.

DNA for the CDR3: TGTGCCAGCAGTTACTCGAAGGGGGCGTATGAGCAGTACTTC. It encodes CASSYSKGAYEQYF. The genes are TRBV6-5 and TRBJ2-7, with 7 positions matching TRBD1. CDR3 length: 14 residues. CDR1 MNHEY and CDR2 SVGAGI come from the germline V gene. The junction had 6 bases not matched to a gene; V was cut back by 0 bases and J by 7 bases.

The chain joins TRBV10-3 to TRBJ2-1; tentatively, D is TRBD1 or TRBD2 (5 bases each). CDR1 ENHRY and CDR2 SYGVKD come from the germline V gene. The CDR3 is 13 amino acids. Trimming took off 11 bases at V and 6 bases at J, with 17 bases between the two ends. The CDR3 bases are TGTGCCCTCGGCGGGCAGGGTCGCAATGAGCAGTTCTTC. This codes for CALGGQGRNEQFF.

CDR3 sequence: CASRAGTGAGYTF. DNA of the CDR3: TGTGCCAGCAGGGCCGGGACAGGGGCTGGCTACACCTTC. V is TRBV5-6 and J is TRBJ1-2; 10 positions match TRBD1. The CDR3 is 13 residues long. The germline gives CDR1 SGHDT, CDR2 YYEEEE. V shed 5 bases, J shed 7 bases, and the junction held 5 bases outside the gene matches.

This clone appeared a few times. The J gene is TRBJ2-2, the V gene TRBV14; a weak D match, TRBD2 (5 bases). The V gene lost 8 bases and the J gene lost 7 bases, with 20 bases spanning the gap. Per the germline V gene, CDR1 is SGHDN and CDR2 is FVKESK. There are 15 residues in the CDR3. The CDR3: CASLPEGELVGELFF. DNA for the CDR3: TGTGCCAGCCTACCCGAGGGTGAATTGGTCGGGGAGCTGTTTTTT.

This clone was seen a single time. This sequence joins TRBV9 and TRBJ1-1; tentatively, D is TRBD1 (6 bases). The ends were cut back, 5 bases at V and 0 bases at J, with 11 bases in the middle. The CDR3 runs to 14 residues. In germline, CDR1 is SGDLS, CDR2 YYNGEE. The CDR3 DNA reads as TGTGCCAGCAGTCCCGAGGGGGTGAACACTGAAGCTTTCTTT. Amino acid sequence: CASSPEGVNTEAFF. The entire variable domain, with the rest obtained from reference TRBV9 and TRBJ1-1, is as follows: DSGVTQTPKHLITATGQRVTLRCSPRSGDLSVYWYQQSLDQGLQFLIQYYNGEERAKGNILERFSAQQFPDLHSELNLSSLELGDSALYFCASSPEGVNTEAFFGQGTRLTVV.